This TCR beta chain is from a study of blood T cells in healthy people across ages. A second PCR of roughly 7 to 11 cycles used a sample-barcoded 5' primer and a J-beta primer mix. MiXCR was run by TCRdb on the 5' RACE reads, yielding one entry per CDR3 protein. The sample contains about a million distinct CDR3 sequences, more than 30% of which appear only once. V was shortened by 6 bases and J by 3 bases, with 15 bases between the two germline ends. Germline CDR1 reads DFQATT; CDR2 reads SNEGSKA (reference sequence). The CDR3 sequence is 14 residues long. The sequenced material came from blood. The source of this sequence is a man in his late teens or twenties in good health. This chain joins TRBV20-1 and TRBJ1-5; possible D gene TRBD1, 5 bases. CDR3 DNA: TGCAGTGCACTGCCCGACAGTCTCAATCAGCCCCAGCATTTT. It encodes CSALPDSLNQPQHF.